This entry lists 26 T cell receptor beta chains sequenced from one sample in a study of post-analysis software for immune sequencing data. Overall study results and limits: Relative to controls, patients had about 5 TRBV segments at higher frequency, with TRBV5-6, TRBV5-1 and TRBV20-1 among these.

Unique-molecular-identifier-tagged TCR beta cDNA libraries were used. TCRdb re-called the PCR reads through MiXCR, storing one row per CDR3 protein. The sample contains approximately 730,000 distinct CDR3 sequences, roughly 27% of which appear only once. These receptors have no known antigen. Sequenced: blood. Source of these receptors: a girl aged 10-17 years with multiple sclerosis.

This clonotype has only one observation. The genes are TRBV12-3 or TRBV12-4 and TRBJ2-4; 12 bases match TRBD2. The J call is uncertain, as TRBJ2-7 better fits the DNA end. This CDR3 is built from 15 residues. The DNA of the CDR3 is TGTGCCAGCAGCACGACTAGCGGGAGTCTCTACGAGCAGTACTTC. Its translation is CASSTTSGSLYEQYF.

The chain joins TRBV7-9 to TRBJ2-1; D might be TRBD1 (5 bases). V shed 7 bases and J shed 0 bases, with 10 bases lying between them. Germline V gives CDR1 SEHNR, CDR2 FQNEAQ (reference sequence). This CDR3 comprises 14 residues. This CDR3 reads CASKAGISYNEQFF. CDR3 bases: TGTGCCAGCAAAGCAGGGATCTCCTACAATGAGCAGTTCTTC.

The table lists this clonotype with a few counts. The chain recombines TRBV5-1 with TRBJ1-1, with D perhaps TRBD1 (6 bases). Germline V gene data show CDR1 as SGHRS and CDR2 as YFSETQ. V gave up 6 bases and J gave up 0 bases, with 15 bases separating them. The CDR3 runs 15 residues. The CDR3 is CASTLADSVNTEAFF. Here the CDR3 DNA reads TGCGCCAGCACCCTAGCGGACAGTGTGAACACTGAAGCTTTCTTT.

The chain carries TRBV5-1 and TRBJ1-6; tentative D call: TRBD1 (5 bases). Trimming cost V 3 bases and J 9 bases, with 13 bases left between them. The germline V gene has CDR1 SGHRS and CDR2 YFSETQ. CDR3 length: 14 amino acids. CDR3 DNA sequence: TGCGCCAGCAGCTGGACGACAGCTTCTTCACCCCTCCACTTT. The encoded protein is CASSWTTASSPLHF.

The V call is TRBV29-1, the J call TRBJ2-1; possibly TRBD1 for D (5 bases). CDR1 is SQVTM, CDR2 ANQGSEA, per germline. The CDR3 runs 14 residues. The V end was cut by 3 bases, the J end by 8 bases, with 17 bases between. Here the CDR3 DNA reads TGCAGCGTTGATAGGGGCGCAGGGTACCATGAGCAGTTCTTC. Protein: CSVDRGAGYHEQFF.

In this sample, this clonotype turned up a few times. CDR3 nucleotides: TGCGCCAGCAGCTTGGCTGAGGGCGGGTCCACAGATACGCAGTATTTT. Protein product: CASSLAEGGSTDTQYF. The chain has TRBV5-1 and TRBJ2-3; tentatively, D is TRBD2 (5 bases). The CDR3 consists of 16 residues. Looked up from germline, CDR1 is SGHRS and CDR2 is YFSETQ. Trimming took off 0 bases at V and 2 bases at J, with 13 bases between the two ends.

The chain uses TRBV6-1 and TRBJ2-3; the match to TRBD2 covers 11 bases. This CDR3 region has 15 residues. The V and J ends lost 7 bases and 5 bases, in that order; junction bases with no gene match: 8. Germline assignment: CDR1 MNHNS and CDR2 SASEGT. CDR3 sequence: CASKTSGIRGDTQYF. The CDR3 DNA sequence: TGTGCCAGCAAGACTAGCGGGATCCGAGGAGATACGCAGTATTTT.

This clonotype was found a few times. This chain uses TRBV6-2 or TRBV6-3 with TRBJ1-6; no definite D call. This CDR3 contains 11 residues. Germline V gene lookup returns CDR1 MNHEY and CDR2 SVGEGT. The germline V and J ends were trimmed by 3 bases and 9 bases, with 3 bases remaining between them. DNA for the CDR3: TGTGCCAGCAGTTATGGTTCACCCCTCCACTTT. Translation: CASSYGSPLHF.

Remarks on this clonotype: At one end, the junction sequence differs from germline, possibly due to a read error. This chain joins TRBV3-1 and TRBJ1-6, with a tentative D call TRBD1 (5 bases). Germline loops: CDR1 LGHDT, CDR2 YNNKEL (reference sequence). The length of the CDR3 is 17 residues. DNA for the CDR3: TGTGCCAGCAGCCTCCCGAGGGGCGGGTCCTATAATTCACTCCTCCACTTT. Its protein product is CASSLPRGGSYNSLLHF.

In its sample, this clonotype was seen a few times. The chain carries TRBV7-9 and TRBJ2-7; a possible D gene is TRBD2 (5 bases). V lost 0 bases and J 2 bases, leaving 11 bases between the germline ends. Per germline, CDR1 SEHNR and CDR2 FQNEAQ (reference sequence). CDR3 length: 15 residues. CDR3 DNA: TGTGCCAGCAGCTTAGCTGGCTTAGCGCCCTACGAGCAGTACTTC. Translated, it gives CASSLAGLAPYEQYF.

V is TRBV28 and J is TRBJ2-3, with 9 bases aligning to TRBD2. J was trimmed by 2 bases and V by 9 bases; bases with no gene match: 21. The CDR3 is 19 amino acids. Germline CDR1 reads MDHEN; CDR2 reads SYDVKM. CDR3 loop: CASPRGTAVGGGVTDTQYF. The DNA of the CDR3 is TGTGCCAGTCCAAGGGGGACCGCCGTAGGCGGGGGGGTCACAGATACGCAGTATTTT.

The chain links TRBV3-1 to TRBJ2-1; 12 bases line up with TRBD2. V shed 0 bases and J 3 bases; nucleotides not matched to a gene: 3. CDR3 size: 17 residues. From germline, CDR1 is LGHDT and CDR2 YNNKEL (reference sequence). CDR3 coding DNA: TGTGCCAGCAGCCAAGAGAGACTAGCGGGGGACTACAATGAGCAGTTCTTC. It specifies CASSQERLAGDYNEQFF.

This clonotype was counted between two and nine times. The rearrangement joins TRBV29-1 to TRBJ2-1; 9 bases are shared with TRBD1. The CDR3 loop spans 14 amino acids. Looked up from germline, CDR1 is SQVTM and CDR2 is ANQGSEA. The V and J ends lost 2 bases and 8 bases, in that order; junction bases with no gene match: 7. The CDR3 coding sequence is TGCAGCGTTGAAAGACAGGGGGTAGGGGATGAGCAGTTCTTC. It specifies CSVERQGVGDEQFF.

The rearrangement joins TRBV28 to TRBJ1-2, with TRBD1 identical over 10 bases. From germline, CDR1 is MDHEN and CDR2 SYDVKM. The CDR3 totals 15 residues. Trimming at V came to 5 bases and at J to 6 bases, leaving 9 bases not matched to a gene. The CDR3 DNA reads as TGTGCCAGCAGTATCATTCCGGGACAGGGGAATGGCTACACCTTC. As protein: CASSIIPGQGNGYTF.

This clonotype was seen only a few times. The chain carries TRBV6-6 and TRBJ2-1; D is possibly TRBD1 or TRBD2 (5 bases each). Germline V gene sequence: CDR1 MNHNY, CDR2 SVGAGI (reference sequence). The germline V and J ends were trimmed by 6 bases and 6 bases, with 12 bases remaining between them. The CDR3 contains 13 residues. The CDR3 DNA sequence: TGTGCCAGCAGAGAGATGGGGGTCAATGAGCAGTTCTTC. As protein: CASREMGVNEQFF.

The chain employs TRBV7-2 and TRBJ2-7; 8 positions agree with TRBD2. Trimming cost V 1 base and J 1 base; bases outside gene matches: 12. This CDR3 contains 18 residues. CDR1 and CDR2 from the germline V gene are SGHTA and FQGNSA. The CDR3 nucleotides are TGTGCCAGCAGCTTAGACCTGTTTGAGGCTAGCGGGTCCTACGAGCAGTACTTC. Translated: CASSLDLFEASGSYEQYF.

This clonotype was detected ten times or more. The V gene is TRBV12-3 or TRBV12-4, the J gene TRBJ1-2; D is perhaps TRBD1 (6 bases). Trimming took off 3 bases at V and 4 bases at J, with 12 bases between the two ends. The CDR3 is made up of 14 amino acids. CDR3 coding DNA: TGTGCCAGCAGTTTGGGGGCCCACAGCTATGGCTACACCTTC. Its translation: CASSLGAHSYGYTF.

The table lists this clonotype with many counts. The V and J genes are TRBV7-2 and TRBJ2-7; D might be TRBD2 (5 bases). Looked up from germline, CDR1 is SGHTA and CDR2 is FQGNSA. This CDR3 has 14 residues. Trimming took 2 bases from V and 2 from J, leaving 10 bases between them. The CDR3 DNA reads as TGTGCCAGCAGCTTATCGCGGGCTACCTACGAGCAGTACTTC. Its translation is CASSLSRATYEQYF.

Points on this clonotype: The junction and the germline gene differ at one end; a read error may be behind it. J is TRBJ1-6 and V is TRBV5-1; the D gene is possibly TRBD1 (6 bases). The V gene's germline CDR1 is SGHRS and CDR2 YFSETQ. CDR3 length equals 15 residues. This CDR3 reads CAGSLDSTYNSPLHF. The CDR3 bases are TGCGCCGGCAGCTTGGACAGTACTTATAATTCACCCCTCCACTTT.

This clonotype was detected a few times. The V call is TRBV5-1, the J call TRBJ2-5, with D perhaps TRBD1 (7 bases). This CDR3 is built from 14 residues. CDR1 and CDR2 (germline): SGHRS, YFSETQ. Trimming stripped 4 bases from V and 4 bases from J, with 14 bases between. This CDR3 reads CASSRTGGIETQYF. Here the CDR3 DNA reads TGCGCCAGCAGCCGGACAGGCGGGATAGAGACCCAGTACTTC.

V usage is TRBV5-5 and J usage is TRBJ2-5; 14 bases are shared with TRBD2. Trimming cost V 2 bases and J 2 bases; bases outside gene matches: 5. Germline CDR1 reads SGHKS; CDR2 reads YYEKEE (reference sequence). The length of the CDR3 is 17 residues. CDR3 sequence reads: CASSLRLAGGRQETQYF. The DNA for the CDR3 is TGTGCCAGCAGCTTACGACTAGCGGGAGGGCGGCAAGAGACCCAGTACTTC.

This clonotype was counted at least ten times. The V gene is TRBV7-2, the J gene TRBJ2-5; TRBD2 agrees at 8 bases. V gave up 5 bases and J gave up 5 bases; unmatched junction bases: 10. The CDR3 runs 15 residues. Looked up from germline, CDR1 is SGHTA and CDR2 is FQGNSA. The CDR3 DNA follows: TGTGCCAGCAGCCCCAGCGGGAGTAGCTGGGAGACCCAGTACTTC. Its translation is CASSPSGSSWETQYF.

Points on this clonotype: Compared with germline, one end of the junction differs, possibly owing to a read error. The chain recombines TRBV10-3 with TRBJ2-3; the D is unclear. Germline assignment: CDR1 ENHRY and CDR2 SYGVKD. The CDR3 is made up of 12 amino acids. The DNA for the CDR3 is TGTACCATCAGAGCAGACACAGATACGCAGTATTTT. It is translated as CTIRADTDTQYF.

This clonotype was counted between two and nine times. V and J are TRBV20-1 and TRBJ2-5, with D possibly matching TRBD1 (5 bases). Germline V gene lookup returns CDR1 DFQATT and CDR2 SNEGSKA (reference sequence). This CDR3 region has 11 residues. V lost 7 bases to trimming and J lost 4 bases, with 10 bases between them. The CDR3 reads CSVGRGETQYF. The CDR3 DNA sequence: TGCAGTGTTGGTAGGGGAGAGACCCAGTACTTC.

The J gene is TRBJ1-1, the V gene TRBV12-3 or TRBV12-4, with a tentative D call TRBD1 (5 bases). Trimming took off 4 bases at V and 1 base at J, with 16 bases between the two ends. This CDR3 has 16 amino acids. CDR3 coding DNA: TGTGCCAGCAGTTCCTCCCGTGGGACGGCGAACACTGAAGCTTTCTTT. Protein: CASSSSRGTANTEAFF.

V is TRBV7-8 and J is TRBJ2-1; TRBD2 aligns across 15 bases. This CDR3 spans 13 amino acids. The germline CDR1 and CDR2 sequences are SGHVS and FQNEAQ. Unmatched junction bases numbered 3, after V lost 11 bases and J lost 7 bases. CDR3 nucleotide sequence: TGTGCCGGGACTAGCGGGGGGATAAATGAGCAGTTCTTC. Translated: CAGTSGGINEQFF.